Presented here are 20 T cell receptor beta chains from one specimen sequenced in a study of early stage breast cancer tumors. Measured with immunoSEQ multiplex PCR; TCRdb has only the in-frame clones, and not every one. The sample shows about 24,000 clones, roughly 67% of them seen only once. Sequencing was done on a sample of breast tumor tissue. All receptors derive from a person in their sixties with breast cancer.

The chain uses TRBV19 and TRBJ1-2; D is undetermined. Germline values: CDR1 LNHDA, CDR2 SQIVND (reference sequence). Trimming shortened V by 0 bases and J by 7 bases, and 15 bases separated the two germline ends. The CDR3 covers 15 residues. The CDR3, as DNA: TGTGCCAGTAGTATAGATAGCCGGGTCTCCCTTGGCTACACCTTC. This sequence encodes CASSIDSRVSLGYTF.

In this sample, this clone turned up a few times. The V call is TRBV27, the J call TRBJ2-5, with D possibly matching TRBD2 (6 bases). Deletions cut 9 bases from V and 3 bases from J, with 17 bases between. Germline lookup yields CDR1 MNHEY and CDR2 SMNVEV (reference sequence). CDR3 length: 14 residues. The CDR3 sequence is CARRLLLAEETQYF. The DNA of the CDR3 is TGTGCCAGACGACTATTACTAGCTGAAGAGACCCAGTACTTC.

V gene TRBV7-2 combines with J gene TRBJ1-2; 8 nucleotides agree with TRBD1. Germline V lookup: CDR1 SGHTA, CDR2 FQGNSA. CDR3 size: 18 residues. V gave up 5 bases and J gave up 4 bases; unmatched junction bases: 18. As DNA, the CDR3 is TGTGCCAGCAGCCCAAGGGTGTCGGCAGGGGGCGCTTTCTATGGCTACACCTTC. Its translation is CASSPRVSAGGAFYGYTF.

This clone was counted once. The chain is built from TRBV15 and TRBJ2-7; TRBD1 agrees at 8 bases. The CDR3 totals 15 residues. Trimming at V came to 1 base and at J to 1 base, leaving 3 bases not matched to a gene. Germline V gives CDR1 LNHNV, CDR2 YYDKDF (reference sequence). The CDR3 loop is CATSRGGTGSYEQYF. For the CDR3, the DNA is TGTGCCACCAGCAGAGGGGGGACAGGTTCCTACGAGCAGTACTTC.

CDR3 DNA sequence: TGTGCCAGCAGCGTAAGGAGGAGCAATCAGCCCCAGCATTTT. Translated, it gives CASSVRRSNQPQHF. The rearrangement uses TRBV5-4 and TRBJ1-5; D uncertain. This CDR3 is 14 amino acids long. CDR1 is SGHNT, CDR2 YYREEE, per germline (reference sequence). Trimming stripped 4 bases from V and 1 base from J, with 9 bases between.

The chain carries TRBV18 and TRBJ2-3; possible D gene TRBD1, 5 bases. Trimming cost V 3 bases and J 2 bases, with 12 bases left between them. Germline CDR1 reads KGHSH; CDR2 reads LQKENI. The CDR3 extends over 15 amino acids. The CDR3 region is CASSPTTASTDTQYF. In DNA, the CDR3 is TGTGCCAGCTCACCTACGACAGCGTCCACAGATACGCAGTATTTT.

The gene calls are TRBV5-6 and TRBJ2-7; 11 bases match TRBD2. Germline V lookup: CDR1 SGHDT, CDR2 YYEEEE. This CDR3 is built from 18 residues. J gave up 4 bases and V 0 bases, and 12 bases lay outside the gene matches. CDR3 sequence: CASSLGKGLAGGLYEQYF. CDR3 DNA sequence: TGTGCCAGCAGCTTGGGAAAAGGGCTAGCGGGAGGTTTGTACGAGCAGTACTTC.

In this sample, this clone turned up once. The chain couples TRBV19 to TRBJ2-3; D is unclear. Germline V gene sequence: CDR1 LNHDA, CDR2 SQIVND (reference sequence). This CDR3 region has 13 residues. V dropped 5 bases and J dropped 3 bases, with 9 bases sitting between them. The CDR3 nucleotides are TGTGCCAGTAGTGGGCCTGCGACAGATACGCAGTATTTT. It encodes CASSGPATDTQYF.

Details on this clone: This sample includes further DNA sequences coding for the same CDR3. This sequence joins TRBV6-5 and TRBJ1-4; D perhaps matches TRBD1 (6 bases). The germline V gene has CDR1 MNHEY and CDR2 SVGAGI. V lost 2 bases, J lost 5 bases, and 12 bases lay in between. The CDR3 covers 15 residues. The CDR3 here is CASSYTTGSNEKLFF. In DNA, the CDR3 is TGTGCCAGCAGTTACACCACAGGGTCGAATGAAAAACTGTTTTTT.

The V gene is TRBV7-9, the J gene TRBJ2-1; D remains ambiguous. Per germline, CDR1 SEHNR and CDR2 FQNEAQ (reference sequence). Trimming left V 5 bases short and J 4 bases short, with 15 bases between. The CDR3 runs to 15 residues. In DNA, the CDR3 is TGTGCCAGCAGCCGTACCCATGCAGCGTACAATGAGCAGTTCTTC. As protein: CASSRTHAAYNEQFF.

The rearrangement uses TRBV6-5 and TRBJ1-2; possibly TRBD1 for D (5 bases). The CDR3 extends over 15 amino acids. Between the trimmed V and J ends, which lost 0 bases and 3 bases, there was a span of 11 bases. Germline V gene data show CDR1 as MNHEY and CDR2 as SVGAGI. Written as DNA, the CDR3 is TGTGCCAGCAGTTACTCGAGCACAGGACACTATGGCTACACCTTC. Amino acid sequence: CASSYSSTGHYGYTF.

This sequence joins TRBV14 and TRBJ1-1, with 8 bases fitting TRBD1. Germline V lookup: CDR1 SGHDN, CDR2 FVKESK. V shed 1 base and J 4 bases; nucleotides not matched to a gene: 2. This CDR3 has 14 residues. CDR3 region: CASSQVTGGTEAFF. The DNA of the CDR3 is TGTGCCAGCAGCCAAGTAACAGGGGGCACTGAAGCTTTCTTT.

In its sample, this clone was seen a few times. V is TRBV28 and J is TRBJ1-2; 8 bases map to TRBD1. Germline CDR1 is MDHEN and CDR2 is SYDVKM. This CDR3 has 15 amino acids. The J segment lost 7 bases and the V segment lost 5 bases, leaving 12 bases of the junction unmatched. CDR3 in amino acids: CASSAPGTGLRGYTF. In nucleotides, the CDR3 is TGTGCCAGCAGTGCACCTGGGACAGGACTGCGTGGCTACACCTTC.

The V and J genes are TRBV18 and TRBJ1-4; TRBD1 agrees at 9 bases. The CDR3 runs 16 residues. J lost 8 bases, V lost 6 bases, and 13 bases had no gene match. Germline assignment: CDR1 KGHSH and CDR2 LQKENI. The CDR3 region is CASSPQIGQGIEKLFF. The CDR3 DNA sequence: TGTGCCAGCTCCCCCCAAATTGGACAGGGGATCGAAAAACTGTTTTTT.

The CDR3 DNA reads as TGTGCCAGCAGCTTGGCCGGTCGGGTTAATGAAAAACTGTTTTTT. Translating it yields CASSLAGRVNEKLFF. This rearrangement joins TRBV5-4 to TRBJ1-4; the D is unclear. The V and J ends lost 0 bases and 4 bases respectively, with 10 bases between them. The CDR3 extends over 15 amino acids. Germline V gene lookup returns CDR1 SGHNT and CDR2 YYREEE (reference sequence).

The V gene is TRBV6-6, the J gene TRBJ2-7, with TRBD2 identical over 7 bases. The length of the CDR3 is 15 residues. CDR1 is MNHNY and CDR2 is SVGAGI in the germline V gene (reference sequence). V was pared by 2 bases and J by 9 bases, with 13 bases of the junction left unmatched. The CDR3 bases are TGTGCCAGCAGTTACGGAACGACGGGGGGTTATGGGCAGTACTTC. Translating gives CASSYGTTGGYGQYF.

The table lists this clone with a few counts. CDR3 sequence reads: CASSPGDRGGYGYTF. For the CDR3, the DNA is TGCGCCAGCAGCCCCGGTGACAGGGGCGGCTATGGCTACACCTTC. The chain recombines TRBV4-1 with TRBJ1-2; 8 bases agree with TRBD1. Looked up from germline, CDR1 is MGHRA and CDR2 is YSYEKL. V gave up 4 bases and J gave up 4 bases; unmatched junction bases: 8. This CDR3 is 15 amino acids long.

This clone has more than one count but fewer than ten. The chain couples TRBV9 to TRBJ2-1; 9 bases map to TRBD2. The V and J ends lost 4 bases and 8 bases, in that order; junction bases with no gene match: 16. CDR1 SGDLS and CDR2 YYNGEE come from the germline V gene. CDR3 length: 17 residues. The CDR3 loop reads CASSLPIAGVSDYEQFF. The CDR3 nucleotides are TGTGCCAGCAGCCTCCCGATAGCGGGAGTTTCGGACTATGAGCAGTTCTTC.

The CDR3 region is CASSKGAGGFDEQYF. As DNA, the CDR3 is TGTGCCAGTTCCAAAGGGGCGGGAGGATTTGACGAGCAGTACTTC. The chain carries TRBV19 and TRBJ2-7; 8 nucleotides agree with TRBD2. With V trimmed by 8 bases and J by 5 bases, 14 bases remained unmatched. The germline V gene encodes CDR1 LNHDA and CDR2 SQIVND (reference sequence). CDR3 length: 15 residues.

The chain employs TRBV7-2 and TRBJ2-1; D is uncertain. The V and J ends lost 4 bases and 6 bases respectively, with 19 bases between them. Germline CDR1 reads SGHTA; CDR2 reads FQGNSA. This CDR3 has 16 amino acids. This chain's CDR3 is CASSSLARTPSNEQFF. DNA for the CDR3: TGTGCCAGCAGCTCCCTGGCTAGAACCCCCAGCAATGAGCAGTTCTTC.